This TCR beta chain was identified during a study of PD-L1 blockade in urothelial cancer. Study background: Patients' prior chemotherapy regimens numbered 0 to 3. A median of roughly 130,000 T cells was found in the blood samples.

Trimming cost V 8 bases and J 0 bases, with 20 bases left between them. The CDR3 runs to 17 residues. From germline, CDR1 is SNHLY and CDR2 FYNNEI. Some clones are missing from TCRdb's copy, which holds only in-frame ones; the method was immunoSEQ multiplex PCR. The sample records 85,000 to 95,000 clones, 80% to 90% being singletons. Study-wide results and caveats: Larger 3-week expansion of tumor-associated blood clones was seen in durable-benefit patients.

This clone was recorded once. Its antigen is as yet unknown. As to time point: pretreatment peripheral blood. The chain couples TRBV2 to TRBJ2-1; D unresolved. The TCR comes from a woman of 80 years or more with urothelial cancer. Material: PBMCs, obtained around atezolizumab (anti-PD-L1) treatment. The CDR3 DNA sequence: TGTGCCAGCGAAGGCGGTTGGAACGTTGGCTCCTACAATGAGCAGTTCTTC. Its protein product is CASEGGWNVGSYNEQFF.